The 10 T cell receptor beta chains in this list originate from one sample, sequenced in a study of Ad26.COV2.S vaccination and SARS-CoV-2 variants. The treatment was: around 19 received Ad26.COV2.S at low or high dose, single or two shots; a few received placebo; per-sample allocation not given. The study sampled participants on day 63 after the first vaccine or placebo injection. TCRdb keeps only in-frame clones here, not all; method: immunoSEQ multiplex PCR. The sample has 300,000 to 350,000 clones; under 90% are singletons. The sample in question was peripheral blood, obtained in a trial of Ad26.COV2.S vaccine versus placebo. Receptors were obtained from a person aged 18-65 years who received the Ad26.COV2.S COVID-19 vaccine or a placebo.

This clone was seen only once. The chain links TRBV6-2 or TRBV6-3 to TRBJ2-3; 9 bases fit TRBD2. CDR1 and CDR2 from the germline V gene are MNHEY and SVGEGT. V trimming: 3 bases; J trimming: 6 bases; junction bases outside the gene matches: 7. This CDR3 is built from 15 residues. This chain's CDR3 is CASSYTGTSSDTQYF. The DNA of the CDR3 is TGTGCCAGCAGTTATACCGGGACTAGCTCCGATACGCAGTATTTT.

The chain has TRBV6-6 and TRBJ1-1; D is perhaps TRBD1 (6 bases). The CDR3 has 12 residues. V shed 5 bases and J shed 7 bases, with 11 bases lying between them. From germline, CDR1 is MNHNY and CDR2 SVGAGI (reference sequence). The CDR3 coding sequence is TGTGCCAGCAGTCGGATCAGGGGTGAAGCTTTCTTT. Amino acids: CASSRIRGEAFF.

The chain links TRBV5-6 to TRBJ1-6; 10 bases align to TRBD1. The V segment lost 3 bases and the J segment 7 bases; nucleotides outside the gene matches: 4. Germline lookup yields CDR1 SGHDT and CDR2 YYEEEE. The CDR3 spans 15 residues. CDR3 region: CASSSLDRGNSPLHF. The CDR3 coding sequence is TGTGCCAGCAGCTCCCTGGACAGGGGGAATTCACCCCTCCACTTT. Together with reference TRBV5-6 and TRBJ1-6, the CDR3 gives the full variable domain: DAGVTQSPTHLIKTRGQQVTLRCSPKSGHDTVSWYQQALGQGPQFIFQYYEEEERQRGNFPDRFSGHQFPNYSSELNVNALLLGDSALYLCASSSLDRGNSPLHFGNGTRLTVT.

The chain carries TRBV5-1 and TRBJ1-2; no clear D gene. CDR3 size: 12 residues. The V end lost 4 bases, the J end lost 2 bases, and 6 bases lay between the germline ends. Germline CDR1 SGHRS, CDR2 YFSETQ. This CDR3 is CASSTDNYGYTF. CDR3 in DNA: TGCGCCAGCAGCACGGACAACTATGGCTACACCTTC.

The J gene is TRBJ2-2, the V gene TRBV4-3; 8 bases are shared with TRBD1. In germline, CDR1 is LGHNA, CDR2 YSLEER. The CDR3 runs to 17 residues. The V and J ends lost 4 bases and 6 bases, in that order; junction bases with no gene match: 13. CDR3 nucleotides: TGCGCCAGCAGCCTCTTAGGACAGGGACGGGACTCCGGGGAGCTGTTTTTT. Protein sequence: CASSLLGQGRDSGELFF.

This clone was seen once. The CDR3 region has the DNA TGTGCCAGCAGTGGGGGGTTTGTACTACCAGAAGCTTTCTTT. This encodes CASSGGFVLPEAFF. The chain uses TRBV2 and TRBJ1-1; weak D call: TRBD1 (5 bases). Trimming removed 4 bases from V and 8 bases from J, with 17 bases in between. Germline CDR1 is SNHLY and CDR2 is FYNNEI. The CDR3 is 14 residues long.

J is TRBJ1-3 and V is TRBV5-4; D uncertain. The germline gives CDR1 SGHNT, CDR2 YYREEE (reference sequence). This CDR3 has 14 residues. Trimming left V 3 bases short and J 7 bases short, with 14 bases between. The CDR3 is CASSWDAGSNTIYF. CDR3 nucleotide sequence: TGTGCCAGCAGCTGGGATGCGGGGAGTAACACCATATATTTT.

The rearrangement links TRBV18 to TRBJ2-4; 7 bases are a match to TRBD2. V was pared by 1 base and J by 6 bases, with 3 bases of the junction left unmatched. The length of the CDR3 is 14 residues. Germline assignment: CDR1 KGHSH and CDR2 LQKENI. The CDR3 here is CASSPLGTTNIQYF. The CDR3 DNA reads TGTGCCAGCTCACCACTCGGGACTACAAACATTCAGTACTTC. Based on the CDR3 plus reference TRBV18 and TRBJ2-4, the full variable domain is NAGVMQNPRHLVRRRGQEARLRCSPMKGHSHVYWYRQLPEEGLKFMVYLQKENIIDESGMPKERFSAEFPKEGPSILRIQQVVRGDSAAYFCASSPLGTTNIQYFGAGTRLSVL.

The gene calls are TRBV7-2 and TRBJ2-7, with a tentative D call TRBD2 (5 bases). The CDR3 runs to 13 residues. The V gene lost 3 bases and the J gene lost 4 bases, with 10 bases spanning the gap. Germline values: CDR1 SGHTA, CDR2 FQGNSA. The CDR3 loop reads CASSFPLAYEQYF. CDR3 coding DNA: TGTGCCAGCAGCTTTCCTCTAGCTTACGAGCAGTACTTC.

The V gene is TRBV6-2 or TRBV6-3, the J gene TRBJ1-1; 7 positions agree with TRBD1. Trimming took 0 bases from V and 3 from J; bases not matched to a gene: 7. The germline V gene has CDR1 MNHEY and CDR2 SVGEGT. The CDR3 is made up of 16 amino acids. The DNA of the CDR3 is TGTGCCAGCAGTTACTCGAGACAGGGACGGGACACTGAAGCTTTCTTT. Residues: CASSYSRQGRDTEAFF.